These 26 T cell receptor beta chains were all obtained from the same sample, sequenced in a study of blood T cell repertoires in COVID-19. Data came from immunoSEQ multiplex PCR; TCRdb stores just in-frame clones and leaves some out. Here the sample spans 250,000 to 300,000 clones, roughly 80% being singletons. The specimen sequenced was PBMCs or T cells enriched from blood (not recorded which). All receptors derive from a man aged 40-55 years who had been exposed to COVID-19.

The CDR3 spells CASSYSAEQYF. CDR3 bases: TGTGCCAGCAGTTACTCGGCCGAGCAGTACTTC. The chain combines TRBV6-5 with TRBJ2-7; D unresolved. Deletions cut 0 bases from V and 6 bases from J, with 3 bases between. CDR1 is MNHEY and CDR2 is SVGAGI in the germline V gene. The CDR3 contains 11 residues.

J is TRBJ1-2 and V is TRBV5-4; the D is unclear. Germline V gives CDR1 SGHNT, CDR2 YYREEE (reference sequence). CDR3 size: 13 residues. V was shortened by 4 bases and J by 6 bases, with 13 bases between the two germline ends. In DNA, the CDR3 is TGTGCCAGCAGCCTCCGGGTATCCGATGGCTACACCTTC. This encodes CASSLRVSDGYTF.

J is TRBJ2-1 and V is TRBV5-4, with 12 positions matching TRBD2. The CDR3 is made up of 15 amino acids. CDR1 is SGHNT, CDR2 YYREEE, per germline (reference sequence). Germline trimming cut 4 bases from V and 7 bases from J; bases unmatched to any gene: 6. CDR3 DNA sequence: TGTGCCAGCAGCGCCCGACTAGCGGGAGATAATGAGCAGTTCTTC. It codes for CASSARLAGDNEQFF.

A few counts support this clone. The chain couples TRBV19 to TRBJ2-5; 7 bases map to TRBD1. The germline V gene encodes CDR1 LNHDA and CDR2 SQIVND (reference sequence). V trimming: 6 bases; J trimming: 2 bases; junction bases outside the gene matches: 9. This CDR3 is built from 15 residues. The DNA for the CDR3 is TGTGCCAGTAGGAGGACAGGTTGGGGACAAGAGACCCAGTACTTC. It encodes CASRRTGWGQETQYF. The variable domain in full, completed from reference TRBV19 and TRBJ2-5, reads DGGITQSPKYLFRKEGQNVTLSCEQNLNHDAMYWYRQDPGQGLRLIYYSQIVNDFQKGDIAEGYSVSREKKESFPLTVTSAQKNPTAFYLCASRRTGWGQETQYFGPGTRLLVL.

The V gene is TRBV21-1, the J gene TRBJ2-1; TRBD2 is taken as the D call from the table, unchecked against the DNA. TRBV21-1 is shown as a pseudogene. The CDR3 sequence is 13 residues long. The CDR3 is CATTSSSYNEQFF. The DNA for the CDR3 is TGTGCCACTACCTCTAGTTCCTACAATGAGCAGTTCTTC.

This clone has only a few counts. The chain joins TRBV12-3 or TRBV12-4 to TRBJ2-7, with D maybe TRBD2 (7 bases). Trimming took off 5 bases at V and 6 bases at J, with 8 bases between the two ends. The CDR3 consists of 11 residues. The CDR3 sequence is CASSRGGEQYF. The CDR3 DNA is TGTGCCAGCAGTAGGGGGGGCGAGCAGTACTTC.

The chain is built from TRBV3-1 (or the pseudogene TRBV3-2) and TRBJ2-7; 7 positions match TRBD1. The CDR3 consists of 17 residues. Germline V gene data show CDR1 as LGHDT and CDR2 as YNNKEL (reference sequence). The V and J ends lost 3 bases and 3 bases, in that order; junction bases with no gene match: 14. CDR3 in amino acids: CASSHHRGKRNNYEQYF. The CDR3 coding sequence is TGTGCCAGCAGCCACCACAGGGGAAAGCGGAACAACTACGAGCAGTACTTC.

The chain employs TRBV7-9 and TRBJ1-6; maybe TRBD1 (5 bases). V shed 5 bases and J shed 9 bases, with 23 bases lying between them. The CDR3 spans 17 residues. Germline values: CDR1 SEHNR, CDR2 FQNEAQ (reference sequence). The CDR3 region is CASSRSAGTIGASPLHF. DNA for the CDR3: TGTGCCAGCAGCCGCTCGGCGGGGACGATCGGGGCTTCACCCCTCCACTTT.

In DNA form, the CDR3 reads TGTGCCAGCAGCTTTGGGACTAGCGGGATCCGGGAGCAGTTCTTC. It codes for CASSFGTSGIREQFF. The chain carries TRBV7-8 and TRBJ2-1; TRBD2 agrees at 13 bases. Germline V gene data show CDR1 as SGHVS and CDR2 as FQNEAQ. CDR3 length: 15 amino acids. The V segment lost 3 bases and the J segment 10 bases; nucleotides outside the gene matches: 6.

The chain recombines TRBV7-9 with TRBJ1-3; a possible D gene is TRBD1 (6 bases). CDR1 is SEHNR, CDR2 FQNEAQ, per germline (reference sequence). Trimming took off 2 bases at V and 2 bases at J, with 10 bases between the two ends. The CDR3 runs 15 residues. The CDR3 reads CASSLRGTPGNTIYF. The CDR3 bases are TGTGCCAGCAGCTTAAGAGGGACACCTGGAAACACCATATATTTT.

The V and J genes are TRBV7-2 and TRBJ1-2, with TRBD1 matching 7 bases. Germline-derived CDR1 and CDR2 are SGHTA and FQGNSA. The V segment lost 4 bases and the J segment 4 bases; nucleotides outside the gene matches: 6. This CDR3 is 14 amino acids long. CDR3 loop: CASSSLPGGYGYTF. In DNA form, the CDR3 reads TGTGCCAGCAGCTCGTTGCCAGGGGGCTATGGCTACACCTTC.

The rearrangement links TRBV19 to TRBJ1-1; 8 bases are shared with TRBD1. J lost 3 bases, V lost 9 bases, and 3 bases had no gene match. This CDR3 region has 12 residues. Germline-derived CDR1 and CDR2 are LNHDA and SQIVND (reference sequence). CDR3: CASTGGYTEAFF. The CDR3 nucleotides read TGTGCCAGCACAGGGGGGTACACTGAAGCTTTCTTT.

This clone was seen only a few times. The V call is TRBV7-3, the J call TRBJ1-5; 8 positions match TRBD1. After removal of 4 bases from V and 7 bases from J, the junction contained 3 bases not matched to a gene. Per germline, CDR1 SGHTA and CDR2 FQGTGA. The CDR3 runs to 13 residues. The DNA for the CDR3 is TGTGCCAGCAGCTCCGACAGGGGACAGCCCCAGCATTTT. Protein product: CASSSDRGQPQHF.

CDR3 protein: CAWGQNTGELFF. CDR3 bases: TGTGCATGGGGACAGAACACCGGGGAGCTGTTTTTT. The genes are TRBV30 and TRBJ2-2; D may be TRBD1 (6 bases). Germline CDR1 reads GTSNPN; CDR2 reads SVGIG (reference sequence). The CDR3 length is 12 residues.

The V gene is TRBV5-1, the J gene TRBJ2-7; D may be TRBD2 (5 bases). Germline V gene data show CDR1 as SGHRS and CDR2 as YFSETQ. There are 12 residues in the CDR3. V was cut by 4 bases and J by 5 bases, with 10 bases left in between. Here the CDR3 reads CASSISGHEQYF. DNA for the CDR3: TGCGCCAGCAGCATCAGCGGCCACGAGCAGTACTTC.

The chain couples TRBV18 to TRBJ2-5, with 11 bases matching TRBD1. Germline assignment: CDR1 KGHSH and CDR2 LQKENI. CDR3 size: 15 residues. V gave up 3 bases and J gave up 5 bases; unmatched junction bases: 5. CDR3 nucleotides: TGTGCCAGCTCACCTGGACAGGGGGCAACTGAGACCCAGTACTTC. Its translation: CASSPGQGATETQYF.

The V and J genes are TRBV18 and TRBJ2-3; 8 nucleotides match TRBD1. This CDR3 has 14 amino acids. Germline assignment: CDR1 KGHSH and CDR2 LQKENI. With 6 bases clipped from V and 0 bases from J, the junction kept 2 bases outside the gene matches. The CDR3 spells CASSQGASTDTQYF. DNA of the CDR3: TGTGCCAGCTCTCAGGGGGCCAGCACAGATACGCAGTATTTT.

V gene TRBV30 combines with J gene TRBJ1-3; D is unresolved. In germline, CDR1 is GTSNPN, CDR2 SVGIG (reference sequence). The V end lost 3 bases, the J end lost 4 bases, and 16 bases lay between the germline ends. The CDR3 spans 15 residues. The CDR3 bases are TGTGCCTGGAGGGGTCTCGGCAGGAAGGGAAACACCATATATTTT. Protein sequence: CAWRGLGRKGNTIYF.

DNA of the CDR3: TGCGCCAGCAGCTTGTCCCCGGGACAGGGGGGAAATGAGCAGTTCTTC. This codes for CASSLSPGQGGNEQFF. The genes are TRBV5-1 and TRBJ2-1, with 11 positions matching TRBD1. CDR3 length: 16 amino acids. Per germline, CDR1 SGHRS and CDR2 YFSETQ. The V gene end was trimmed by 1 base and the J gene end by 7 bases; junction bases not matched to a gene: 7. Full variable domain (rest looked up from reference TRBV5-1 and TRBJ2-1): KAGVTQTPRYLIKTRGQQVTLSCSPISGHRSVSWYQQTPGQGLQFLFEYFSETQRNKGNFPGRFSGRQFSNSRSEMNVSTLELGDSALYLCASSLSPGQGGNEQFFGPGTRLTVL.

The J gene is TRBJ2-3, the V gene TRBV2, with TRBD1 identical over 7 bases. Trimming cost V 7 bases and J 0 bases; bases outside gene matches: 7. Germline V lookup: CDR1 SNHLY, CDR2 FYNNEI. The CDR3 spans 15 residues. CDR3 amino acids: CASKGQKSSTDTQYF. The CDR3 region has the DNA TGTGCCAGCAAGGGACAGAAGTCTAGCACAGATACGCAGTATTTT.

In its sample, this clone was seen once. In DNA, the CDR3 is TGTGCCAGCAGCGAGAACAGGGAAACCGGGGAGCTGTTTTTT. Its translation is CASSENRETGELFF. The V and J genes are TRBV5-4 and TRBJ2-2; possible D gene TRBD1, 6 bases. Germline V gene sequence: CDR1 SGHNT, CDR2 YYREEE (reference sequence). V was pared by 4 bases and J by 5 bases, with 12 bases between. The CDR3 spans 14 residues.

The chain is built from TRBV4-1 and TRBJ1-4, with TRBD1 identical over 8 bases. Germline values: CDR1 MGHRA, CDR2 YSYEKL. The CDR3 is 14 residues long. The V and J ends lost 2 bases and 8 bases, in that order; junction bases with no gene match: 4. The CDR3 loop is CASSQSQGGEKLFF. In nucleotides, the CDR3 is TGCGCCAGCAGCCAATCACAGGGGGGGGAAAAACTGTTTTTT.

V is TRBV27 and J is TRBJ1-5; 7 bases match TRBD1. The germline V gene has CDR1 MNHEY and CDR2 SMNVEV (reference sequence). This CDR3 region has 14 residues. V was clipped by 11 bases and J by 4 bases; unmatched bases: 11. CDR3 sequence (DNA): TGTGCCGGCTCCCGGGACAGACTAAATCAGCCCCAGCATTTT. Translation gives CAGSRDRLNQPQHF.

The table lists this clone with a few counts. The V and J genes are TRBV29-1 and TRBJ2-1; 10 nucleotides line up with TRBD1. The CDR3 is 14 amino acids. With 4 bases clipped from V and 7 bases from J, the junction kept 7 bases outside the gene matches. The germline V gene has CDR1 SQVTM and CDR2 ANQGSEA. CDR3: CSVAGTGDWNEQFF. CDR3 bases: TGCAGCGTTGCTGGGACAGGGGATTGGAATGAGCAGTTCTTC.

This clone appeared a few times. This chain joins TRBV27 and TRBJ1-6; D call uncertain. V was clipped by 2 bases and J by 0 bases, with 17 bases between them. CDR1 and CDR2 (germline): MNHEY, SMNVEV (reference sequence). This CDR3 spans 19 amino acids. CDR3 sequence reads: CASSLVAGLSGSYNSPLHF. As DNA, the CDR3 is TGTGCCAGCAGTTTAGTCGCGGGCCTCTCTGGCTCCTATAATTCACCCCTCCACTTT.

The V and J genes are TRBV10-2 and TRBJ1-5; weak D call: TRBD1 (6 bases). There are 14 residues in the CDR3. Germline V gene sequence: CDR1 WSHSY, CDR2 SAAADI. Trimming stripped 4 bases from V and 4 bases from J, with 11 bases between. CDR3 amino acids: CASSVTGWNQPQHF. In DNA form, the CDR3 reads TGCGCCAGCAGTGTAACAGGGTGGAATCAGCCCCAGCATTTT.